This record covers a single T cell receptor beta chain. What it binds is unknown. The sample originates from a study of T cell repertoires in cytomegalovirus infection. Study findings and constraints: HLA-C-restricted CMV clonotypes gave the most frequent clonotype in two of eight donors.

From the reads, TCRdb called clonotypes with MiXCR, one entry per CDR3 protein. The sample has 150,000 to 190,000 distinct CDR3 sequences; around 24% are singletons. CDR3 size: 16 residues. V shed 2 bases and J 2 bases; nucleotides not matched to a gene: 4. CDR1 is SGHTA and CDR2 is FQGTGA in the germline V gene. The source is a human donor in good health (CMV status not recorded). Some clones in this sample may be carry-over from other donors' samples. The sample consisted of PBMCs. The gene calls are TRBV7-3 and TRBJ2-3; TRBD2 matches 10 bases. DNA of the CDR3: TGTGCCAGCAGCTTAGGCCTAGCGGGGGACACAGATACGCAGTATTTT. Its protein is CASSLGLAGDTDTQYF.